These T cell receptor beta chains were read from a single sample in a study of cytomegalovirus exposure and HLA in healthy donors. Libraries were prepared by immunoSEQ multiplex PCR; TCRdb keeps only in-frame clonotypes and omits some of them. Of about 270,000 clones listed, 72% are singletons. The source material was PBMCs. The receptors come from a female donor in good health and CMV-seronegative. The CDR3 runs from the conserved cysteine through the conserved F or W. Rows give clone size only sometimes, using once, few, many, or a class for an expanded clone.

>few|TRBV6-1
CASSVWGGEQYF
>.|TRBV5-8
CASSLSTAGGTEAFF
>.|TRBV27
CASSLRSGASGANVLTF
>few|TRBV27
CASSTSGRASDTQYF
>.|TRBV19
CASSTLAGVETQYF
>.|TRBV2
CASSEAGVGTDTQYF
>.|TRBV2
CASRQGRREGSNEQFF
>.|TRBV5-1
CASSLDGWELFF
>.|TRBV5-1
CASSLEGMNTEAFF
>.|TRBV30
CAWSRDRKNTEAFF
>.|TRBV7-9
CASSLRGRTSEYNEQFF
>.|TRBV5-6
CASSYSVLAVQSYYNEQFF
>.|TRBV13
CASSPAFLAGEYEQYF
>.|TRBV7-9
CASSPRTGDQPQHF
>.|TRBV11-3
CASSLGGLADTEAFF
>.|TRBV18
CASSDRGGYGYTF
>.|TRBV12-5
CASGRTSGRVEPFF
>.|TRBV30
CAWSGGGLNYGYTF
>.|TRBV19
CASRGESGTEAFF
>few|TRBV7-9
CASSLEVGQLYGYTF
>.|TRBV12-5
CASGLSGLAREQYF
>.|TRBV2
CASSETGDSNQPQHF
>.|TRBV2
CASQAQTGGRTEAFF
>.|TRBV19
CASSPNAYEQYF
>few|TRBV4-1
CASSQDEGTTDTQYF
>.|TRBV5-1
CASAELPGVGETQYF
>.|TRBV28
CASSTRTASYGYTF
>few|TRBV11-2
CASSTSVASYEQYF
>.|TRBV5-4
CASNLDRAVSETQYF
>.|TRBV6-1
CASSKTRVESDEQYF
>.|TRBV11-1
CASSHLGAMNTEAFF
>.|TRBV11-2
CASSPQLPSTDTQYF
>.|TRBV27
CASSFRQGSGNTIYF
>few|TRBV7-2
CASSLATTGRVYEQYF
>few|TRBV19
CASSGGTSGSDEQFF
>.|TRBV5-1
CASRPGTSGSVSYEQYF
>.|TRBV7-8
CASSQTRGRDEQYF